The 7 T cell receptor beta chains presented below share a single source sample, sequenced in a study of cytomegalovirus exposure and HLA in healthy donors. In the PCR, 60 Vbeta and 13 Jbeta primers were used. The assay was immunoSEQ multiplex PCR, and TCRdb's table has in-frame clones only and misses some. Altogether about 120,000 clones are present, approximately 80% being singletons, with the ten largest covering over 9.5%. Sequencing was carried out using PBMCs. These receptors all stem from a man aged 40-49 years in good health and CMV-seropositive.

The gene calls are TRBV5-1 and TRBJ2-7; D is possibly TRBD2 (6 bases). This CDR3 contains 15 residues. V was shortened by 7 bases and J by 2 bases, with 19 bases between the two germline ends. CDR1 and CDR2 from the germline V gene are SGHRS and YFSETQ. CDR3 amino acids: CASDGIGGLAYEQYF. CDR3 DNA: TGCGCCAGCGACGGAATCGGGGGTCTTGCCTACGAGCAGTACTTC.

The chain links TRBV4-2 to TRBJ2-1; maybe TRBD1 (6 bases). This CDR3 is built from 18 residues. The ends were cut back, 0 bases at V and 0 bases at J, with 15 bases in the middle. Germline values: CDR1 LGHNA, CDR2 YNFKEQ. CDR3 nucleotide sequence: TGTGCCAGCAGCCAAGATCAGGGGCAGCAGGTCTCCTACAATGAGCAGTTCTTC. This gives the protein CASSQDQGQQVSYNEQFF.

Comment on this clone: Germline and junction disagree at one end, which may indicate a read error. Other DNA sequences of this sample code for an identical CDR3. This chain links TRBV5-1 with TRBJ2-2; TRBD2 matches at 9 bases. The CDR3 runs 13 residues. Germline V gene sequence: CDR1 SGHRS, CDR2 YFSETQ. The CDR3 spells CASSLGVAGELFF. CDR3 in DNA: TGCGCCAGCAGCTTGGGGGTAGCGGGGGAGCTATTTTTT.

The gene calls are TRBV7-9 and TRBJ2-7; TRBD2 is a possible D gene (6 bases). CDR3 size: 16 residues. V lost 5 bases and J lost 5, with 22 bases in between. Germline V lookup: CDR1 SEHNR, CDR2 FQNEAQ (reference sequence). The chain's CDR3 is CASSADFGTGEDEQYF. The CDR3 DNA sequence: TGTGCCAGCAGCGCTGATTTCGGGACGGGGGAGGACGAGCAGTACTTC.

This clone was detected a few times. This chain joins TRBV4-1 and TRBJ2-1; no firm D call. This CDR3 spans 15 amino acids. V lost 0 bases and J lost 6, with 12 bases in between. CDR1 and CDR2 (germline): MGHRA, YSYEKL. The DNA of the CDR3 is TGCGCCAGCAGCCAAGATTCCGGGTTAAGCAATGAGCAGTTCTTC. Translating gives CASSQDSGLSNEQFF.

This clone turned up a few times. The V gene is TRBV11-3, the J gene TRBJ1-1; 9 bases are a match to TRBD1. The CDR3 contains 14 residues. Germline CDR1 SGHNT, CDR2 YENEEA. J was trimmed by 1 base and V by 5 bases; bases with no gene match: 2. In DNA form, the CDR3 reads TGTGCCAGCAGCGGGGGACAGGGGAACACTGAAGCTTTCTTT. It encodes CASSGGQGNTEAFF.

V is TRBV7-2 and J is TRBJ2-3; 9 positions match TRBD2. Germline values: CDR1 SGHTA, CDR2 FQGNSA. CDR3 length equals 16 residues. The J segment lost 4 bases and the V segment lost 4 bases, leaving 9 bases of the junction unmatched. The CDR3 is CASSYSRTSAPDTQYF. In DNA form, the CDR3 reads TGTGCCAGCAGCTATTCCCGGACTAGCGCCCCAGATACGCAGTATTTT.